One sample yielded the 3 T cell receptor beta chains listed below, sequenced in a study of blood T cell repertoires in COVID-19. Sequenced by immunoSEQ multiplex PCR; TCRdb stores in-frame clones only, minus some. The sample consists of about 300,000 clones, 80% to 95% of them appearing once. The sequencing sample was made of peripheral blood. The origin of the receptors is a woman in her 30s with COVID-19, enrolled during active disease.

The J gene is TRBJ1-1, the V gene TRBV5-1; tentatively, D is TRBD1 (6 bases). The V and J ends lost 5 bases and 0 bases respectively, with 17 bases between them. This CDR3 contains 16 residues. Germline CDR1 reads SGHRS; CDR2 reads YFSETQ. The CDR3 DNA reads TGCGCCAGCAGTCGCAGGGGTGGGAATATGAACACTGAAGCTTTCTTT. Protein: CASSRRGGNMNTEAFF.

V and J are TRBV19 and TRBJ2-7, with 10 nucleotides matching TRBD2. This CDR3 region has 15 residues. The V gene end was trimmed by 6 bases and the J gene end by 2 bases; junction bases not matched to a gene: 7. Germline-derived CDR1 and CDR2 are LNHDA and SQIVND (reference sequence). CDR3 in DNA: TGTGCCAGTAGCCAAACTAGCGGGACTACCTACGAGCAGTACTTC. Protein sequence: CASSQTSGTTYEQYF.

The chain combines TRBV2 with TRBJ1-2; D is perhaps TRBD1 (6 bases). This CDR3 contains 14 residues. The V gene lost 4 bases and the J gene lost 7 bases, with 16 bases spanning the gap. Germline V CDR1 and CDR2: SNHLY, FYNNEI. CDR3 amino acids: CASSVSRPRGGYTF. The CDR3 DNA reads TGTGCCAGCAGTGTAAGCCGACCCAGGGGTGGCTACACCTTC.